The clone carrying this T cell receptor beta chain was found many times. Its antigen is undetermined. The data belong to a study of T cells in Graves' hyperthyroidism and ophthalmopathy. General study points: Researchers found most expanded thyroid clonotypes above 0.001 in blood as well.

Clinicians diagnosed patients from clinical symptoms, serum thyroxine and TRAb, thyroid ultrasound and orbital computed tomography. Regions amplified from RNA transcripts were the TCR beta CDR3 regions. TCR CDR3 regions were first amplified by RT-PCR with HTBI primers. TCRdb processed the multiplex PCR reads anew with MiXCR; each CDR3 protein has one entry. The sample has 500,000 to 650,000 distinct CDR3 sequences; around 15% are singletons. Trimming shortened V by 1 base and J by 5 bases, and 12 bases separated the two germline ends. This CDR3 contains 14 residues. Germline loops: CDR1 SGHRS, CDR2 YFSETQ.

The sequencing sample was made of blood. The receptor comes from a woman in her forties or fifties with Graves' ophthalmopathy. The J gene is TRBJ2-5, the V gene TRBV5-1, with D perhaps TRBD2 (5 bases). CDR3 sequence (DNA): TGCGCCAGCAGCTTGTTCTCGGGAAGGGAGACCCAGTACTTC. It codes for CASSLFSGRETQYF.